This T cell receptor beta chain was recorded in a study of blood T cell repertoires in COVID-19 (dated by TCRdb to 2018 to 2021). About the investigation overall: Collaborator samples came from the United States, Italy and Spain and covered acute and convalescent phases of COVID-19. The prospective study material was composed of cDNA or gDNA derived from T cells, B-cell-depleted T cells, or PBMCs. The repertoires were made available in a free public database intended to serve as a resource for research on the immune response to SARS-CoV-2. A de-identified subject ID, COVID-19 status, age in years and sex were almost always included in the sample metadata. Samples came from the ongoing ImmuneRACE study (first 160 participants) plus 1,254 subjects from 6 global collaborators. Subjects who had been exposed to COVID-19, were actively infected with it, or had recovered from it provided the deeply sampled blood TCRbeta repertoires that made up the dataset. HLA class I and class II types, where available, came from metadata supplied by the sample provider rather than from assay-based typing. Study-wide conclusions, independent of this receptor: The quantity of clinical and demographic metadata differed by source and by participant and was supplied without curation.

Another Seattle source contributed samples from volunteer blood donors who had recovered from COVID-19. Each collaborating institution followed its own protocols to collect whole blood in K2EDTA tubes. For TCRbeta analysis, collaborators shipped samples as frozen whole blood, isolated PBMCs, or DNA extracted from either of those sample types. Including the terminal cysteine and phenylalanine, the CDR3 comprises 14 residues. Only CDR3 DNA remains: 42 bases, in frame from the first base. Deletion took 4 bases off V and 5 bases off J, with a span of 16 bases between the germline ends. CDR1 is given as SGHNT and CDR2 as YYREEE, both from the germline V gene (reference sequence). With regard to this clone: No antigen is known for it. There are no base qualities to consult, and no much larger clone falls within one base.

TCRbeta CDR3 regions were amplified from genomic DNA by means of the immunoSEQ Assay, a bias-controlled multiplex PCR. In the paper's pipeline: The number of nucleated cells in each sample was estimated from the amplification of reference gene primers within the assay. Sequence reads were collapsed and filtered to measure the absolute abundance of every unique TCRbeta CDR3 rearrangement. For each sample, productive Simpson clonality was calculated by taking the square root of Simpson's diversity index across productive rearrangements. The immuneACCESS repertoire file appears here via TCRdb, limited to in-frame rearrangements. These files lack a portion of the clones; in checked studies, under half of the deficit traces to unresolved V genes, and the cause of the others is not known. Clonal size and the V and J genes are those of that table, whereas D and trimming came from the DNA. For this sample the table gives 250,000 to 300,000 clones, of which approximately 91% were detected only once. The ten largest make up 0.94% of the sample.

This receptor chain uses TRBV5-4 and TRBJ2-7; TRBD1 is perhaps the D gene, given 6 matching bases. Sequenced: peripheral blood. The clonotype was recovered from a woman aged 40 to 50 who had recovered from COVID-19. CDR3 sequence: CASSLTGTINEQYF. The bases read TGTGCCAGCAGCCTCACCGGGACAATAAACGAGCAGTACTTC. When the CDR3 is completed using the reference TRBV5-4 and TRBJ2-7 genes on either side, the full variable domain is ETGVTQSPTHLIKTRGQQVTLRCSSQSGHNTVSWYQQALGQGPQFIFQYYREEENGRGNFPPRFSGLQFPNYSSELNVNALELDDSALYLCASSLTGTINEQYFGPGTRLTVT.